This is a list of T cell receptor beta chains from one sample in a study of cytomegalovirus exposure and HLA in healthy donors. Only in-frame clones appear in the TCRdb table, and some are missing; sequencing was by immunoSEQ multiplex PCR. This sample carries 95,000 to 100,000 clones, 76% of them seen once, and the ten largest clones take roughly 4%. Sequenced material: PBMCs. Receptors originate from a middle-aged man in good health and CMV-seronegative. Both conserved end residues are part of each CDR3. Each record gives: V gene, clone size, D gene, J gene, CDR3 DNA, CDR3 protein. A D gene is named only where the DNA matches it firmly. The size field is filled for only some rows; it gives once, few, many or a size class.

TRBV7-2	-	-	TRBJ1-6	TGTGCCAGCAGCTCGCCGGGGGGTCGGGCACCCCTCCACTTT	CASSSPGGRAPLHF
TRBV7-9	-	-	TRBJ1-3	TGTGCCAGCAGCTTATCTAACACCATATATTTT	CASSLSNTIYF
TRBV6-5	-	-	TRBJ2-7	TGTGCCAGCTATCCTCTCTCCGCAGGGGAGGGGCGGGGGTACTTC	CASYPLSAGEGRGYF
TRBV18	few	-	TRBJ2-5	TGTGCCAGCTCAATGGGGAGGCTAGAGACCCAGTACTTC	CASSMGRLETQYF
TRBV19	-	-	TRBJ1-5	TGTGCCAGTAGTATAGCGGGCAGGGGAGATGGTCAGCCCCAGCATTTT	CASSIAGRGDGQPQHF
TRBV28	-	-	TRBJ2-3	TGTGCCAGCAGTTCGTTATTAGAAAGCACAGATACGCAGTATTTT	CASSSLLESTDTQYF
TRBV28	-	TRBD1	TRBJ2-5	TGTGCCAGCAGTGACTCCGGACAGGCCCAAGAGACCCAGTACTTC	CASSDSGQAQETQYF
TRBV7-9	-	-	TRBJ2-1	TGTTCCAGCAGCCCCCTCCTGAATGAGCAGTTCTTC	CSSSPLLNEQFF
TRBV19	-	-	TRBJ1-2	TGTGCCAGTAAGGACATTTCCCTTAACTATGGCTACACCTTC	CASKDISLNYGYTF
TRBV27	-	-	TRBJ2-5	TGTGCCAGCAGTCGGCCCGGGTCAATAGAGACCCAGTACTTC	CASSRPGSIETQYF
TRBV11-2	-	TRBD1	TRBJ2-1	TGTGCCAGCAGCTTACCCCTAGGACAGGACAATGAGCAGTTCTTC	CASSLPLGQDNEQFF
TRBV19	-	TRBD1	TRBJ1-5	TGTGCCAGTACCTATACTGGGACAGGGGGCAATCAGCCCCAGCATTTT	CASTYTGTGGNQPQHF
TRBV7-6	-	-	TRBJ2-2	TGTGCCAGCAGCCGTACGACAGGAACCTTGGGTGGGGAGCTGTTTTTT	CASSRTTGTLGGELFF
TRBV16	-	-	TRBJ1-1	TGTGCCAGCAGCCAATCAGGAGGGAACACTGAAGCTTTCTTT	CASSQSGGNTEAFF
TRBV7-2	-	TRBD2	TRBJ2-4	TGTGCCAGCAGCGCAAGGACTAGCGGGGGAAACATTCAGTACTTC	CASSARTSGGNIQYF
TRBV5-1	few	TRBD1	TRBJ2-3	TGCGCCAGCAGCTTGGGGGACAGAGACACAGATACGCAGTATTTT	CASSLGDRDTDTQYF
TRBV18	once	-	TRBJ1-1	TGTGCCAGCTCACCACCCAACCAGGGCATTAACACTGAAGCTTTCTTT	CASSPPNQGINTEAFF
TRBV11-2	-	-	TRBJ1-1	TGTGCCAGCAGCCCGGTGGGGGGGGCACACATGCGGAACACTGAAGCTTTCTTT	CASSPVGGAHMRNTEAFF
TRBV20-1	-	-	TRBJ2-3	TGCAGTGCCCGCACGGGAGATACGCAGTATTTT	CSARTGDTQYF
TRBV6-1	-	-	TRBJ1-1	TGTGCCAGCAGGTCCCAGGCTGAAGCTTTCTTT	CASRSQAEAFF
TRBV29-1	-	-	TRBJ2-7	TGCAGCGTGGCACCCCGGGGGGCGTCCTACGAGCAGTACTTC	CSVAPRGASYEQYF
TRBV7-3	-	TRBD2	TRBJ2-1	TGTGCCAGCAGCTTAACTAGCGGGGGGAAGGGTGAGCAGTTCTTC	CASSLTSGGKGEQFF
TRBV4-3	-	-	TRBJ1-2	TGCGCCAGCAGCCAAGACGAGAGGGGGTCTGGTGGCTACACCTTC	CASSQDERGSGGYTF
TRBV2	-	TRBD1	TRBJ2-5	TGTGCCAGCAAATTACAGGGGACCGTCCAAGAGACCCAGTACTTC	CASKLQGTVQETQYF
TRBV6-5	-	TRBD1	TRBJ1-5	TGTGCCAGCAGGCCAGACAGGGGTAGCAATCAGCCCCAGCATTTT	CASRPDRGSNQPQHF
TRBV18	few	TRBD2	TRBJ2-5	TGTGCCAGCTCACCAGGCGGGGGAGAGACCCAGTACTTC	CASSPGGGETQYF
TRBV11-2	few	TRBD1	TRBJ2-2	TGTGCCAGCAGCTTCAACAGGGGAGTCACCGGGGAGCTGTTTTTT	CASSFNRGVTGELFF
TRBV27	-	TRBD2	TRBJ2-3	TGTGCCAGCAGTTCCGGGACTAGCGGCTCAGATACGCAGTATTTT	CASSSGTSGSDTQYF
TRBV18	-	-	TRBJ2-5	TGTGCCAGCTCACAGAGGGGGAGGGAAGAGACCCAGTACTTC	CASSQRGREETQYF
TRBV7-6	once	-	TRBJ2-1	TGTGCCAGCAGCTTTAGCGCCCAAAGCTCCTACAATGAGCAGTTCTTC	CASSFSAQSSYNEQFF
TRBV7-9	-	-	TRBJ1-4	TGTGCCAGCAGCTTAGGAGACCGGGATCCTGAAAAACTGTTTTTT	CASSLGDRDPEKLFF
TRBV7-8	-	TRBD1	TRBJ1-6	TGTGCCAGCAGCTTAGCGTCGGGACAGAATAATTCACCCCTCCACTTT	CASSLASGQNNSPLHF
TRBV12-2	-	-	TRBJ1-5	TGTGCAAGTCGCTTAGCGCCACAGGGGGCGCGGGCCAAGGATCAGCCCCAGCATTTT	CASRLAPQGARAKDQPQHF
TRBV7-2	-	TRBD2	TRBJ2-3	TGTGCCAGCAGCTTATTAGCGGGGATAGCAGATACGCAGTATTTT	CASSLLAGIADTQYF
TRBV29-1	-	TRBD1	TRBJ2-3	TGCAGCGCCCGACAGGGGGCGTGGGATACGCAGTATTTT	CSARQGAWDTQYF
TRBV5-1	-	-	TRBJ2-2	TGCGCCAGCAGCTTGGTGGCAGGGACTAACACCGGGGAGCTGTTTTTT	CASSLVAGTNTGELFF
TRBV10-3	-	TRBD1	TRBJ1-2	TGTGCCATCACACCGGGCCAGGGGGCTACTAACTATGGCTACACCTTC	CAITPGQGATNYGYTF
TRBV10-2	-	TRBD1	TRBJ2-7	TGCGCCAGCAAATCAACGACAGGGGATTCCTACGAGCAGTACTTC	CASKSTTGDSYEQYF
TRBV7-2	-	TRBD1	TRBJ1-2	TGTGCCAGCAGCTACACAGGGGGCGCAAATGGCTACACCTTC	CASSYTGGANGYTF
TRBV21-1	-	-	TRBJ1-1	TGTGCCAGCAGCATACCTCCCGATCGACAGGGGGCTTACACTGAAGCTTTCTTT	CASSIPPDRQGAYTEAFF
TRBV7-2	-	-	TRBJ2-5	TGTGCCAGCAGAGAGGGGGGGAGAGGGACCCAGTACTTC	CASREGGRGTQYF
TRBV10-3	-	TRBD1	TRBJ2-3	TGTGCCATCAGTAAGGGGGCTGGGAACTCAGATACGCAGTATTTT	CAISKGAGNSDTQYF
TRBV29-1	once	TRBD1	TRBJ1-2	TGCAGCGTTGAAGATATCTCAGGGGGCCCTATCTATGGCTACACCTTC	CSVEDISGGPIYGYTF
TRBV19	-	-	TRBJ1-2	TGTGCCAGTAGTGAATTTGGACTTATCTATGGCTACACCTTC	CASSEFGLIYGYTF
TRBV15	-	-	TRBJ1-1	TGTGCCACCAGCAGAGATCAAAGGGGTGAAGCTTTCTTT	CATSRDQRGEAFF
TRBV6-6	-	TRBD1	TRBJ1-4	TGTGCCAGCACCGGACAGGTTGCAACTAATGAAAAACTGTTTTTT	CASTGQVATNEKLFF
TRBV19	-	-	TRBJ1-6	TGTGCCAGTAGAAAACTGGAGGGTAATTCACCCCTCCACTTT	CASRKLEGNSPLHF
TRBV9	once	-	TRBJ1-3	TGTGCCAGCAGCGTAGCTTCCAGGGTCCCTGGAAACACCATATATTTT	CASSVASRVPGNTIYF
TRBV2	-	-	TRBJ2-3	TGTGCCAGCAGACTGACTCATGCGGATACGCAGTATTTT	CASRLTHADTQYF
TRBV28	-	-	TRBJ1-2	TGTGCCAGCAGTTTAGGGGGGGAGATGGCAAAAGGCTACACCTTC	CASSLGGEMAKGYTF
TRBV6-1	-	-	TRBJ1-6	TGTGCCAGCAGTGAACGACAAGCAAATTCACCCCTCCACTTT	CASSERQANSPLHF
TRBV6-5	-	TRBD2	TRBJ2-1	TGTGCCAGCACCGTTAGCGGGGGGACCTACAATGAGCAGTTCTTC	CASTVSGGTYNEQFF
TRBV5-8	-	TRBD1	TRBJ1-2	TGTGCCAGCAGCTTGGCGGGACAGATAAGTGGCTACACCTTC	CASSLAGQISGYTF
TRBV4-1	-	-	TRBJ1-5	TGCGCCAGCAGCCAATCCGTTGGGGGGGGCAATCAGCCCCAGCATTTT	CASSQSVGGGNQPQHF
TRBV15	few	-	TRBJ2-1	TGTGCCACCAGCAGCGGGGCTAGCGAATACAATGAGCAGTTCTTC	CATSSGASEYNEQFF
TRBV30	-	TRBD2	TRBJ2-3	TGTGGGTATAGCGGGGGACTCCTCCCCTTCACAGATACGCAGTATTTT	CGYSGGLLPFTDTQYF
TRBV5-1	-	-	TRBJ1-5	TGCGCCAGCAGCTTGGATATCAGGCGTGATCAGCCCCAGCATTTT	CASSLDIRRDQPQHF